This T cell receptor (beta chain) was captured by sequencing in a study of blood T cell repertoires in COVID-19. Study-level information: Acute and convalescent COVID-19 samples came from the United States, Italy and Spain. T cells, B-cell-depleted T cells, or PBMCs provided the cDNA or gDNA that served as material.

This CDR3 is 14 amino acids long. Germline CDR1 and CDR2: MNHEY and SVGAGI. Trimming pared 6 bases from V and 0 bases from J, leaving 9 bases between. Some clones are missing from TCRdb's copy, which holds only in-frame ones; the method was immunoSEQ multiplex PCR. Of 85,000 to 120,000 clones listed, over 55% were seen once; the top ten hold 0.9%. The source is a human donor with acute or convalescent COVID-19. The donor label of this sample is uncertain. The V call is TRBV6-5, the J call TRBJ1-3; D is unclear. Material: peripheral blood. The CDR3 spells CASRDTYSGNTIYF. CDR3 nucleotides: TGTGCCAGCAGAGACACTTACTCTGGAAACACCATATATTTT.